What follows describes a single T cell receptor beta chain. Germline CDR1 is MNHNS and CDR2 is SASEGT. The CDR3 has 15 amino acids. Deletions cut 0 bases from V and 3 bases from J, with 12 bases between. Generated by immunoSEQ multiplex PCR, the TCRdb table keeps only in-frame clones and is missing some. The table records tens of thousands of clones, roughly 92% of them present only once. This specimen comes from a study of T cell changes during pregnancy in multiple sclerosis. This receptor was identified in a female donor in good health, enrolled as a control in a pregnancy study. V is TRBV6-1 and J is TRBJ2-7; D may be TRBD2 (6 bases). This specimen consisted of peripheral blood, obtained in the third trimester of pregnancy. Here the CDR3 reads CASSEAWLANYEQYF. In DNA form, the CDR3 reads TGTGCCAGCAGTGAAGCGTGGCTAGCGAACTACGAGCAGTACTTC.